The 26 T cell receptor beta chains presented below share a single source sample, sequenced in a study of radiation and T cells in renal cell carcinoma. The time point here: blood 4 weeks post-SBRT, at nephrectomy. Treatment defined: 15 Gy SBRT to primary tumor, nephrectomy 4 weeks later. Clones were read by immunoSEQ multiplex PCR, and TCRdb kept only the in-frame ones, dropping some. The table shows around 81,000 clones, with 85% occurring only once. The sample consisted of blood, taken from a patient whose treatment included radiotherapy and nephrectomy. The receptors were sampled from a man aged 45 to 65 with renal cell carcinoma.

V gene TRBV7-9 combines with J gene TRBJ1-5; D remains unclear. CDR1 is SEHNR, CDR2 FQNEAQ, per germline (reference sequence). There are 15 residues in the CDR3. V shed 0 bases and J shed 9 bases, with 15 bases lying between them. The CDR3 sequence: CASSLAGPEAGPQHF. The CDR3 DNA is TGTGCCAGCAGCTTAGCCGGGCCAGAGGCAGGGCCCCAGCATTTT.

This chain uses TRBV7-2 with TRBJ2-3; TRBD1 is a possible D gene (6 bases). Per germline, CDR1 SGHTA and CDR2 FQGNSA. The CDR3 contains 14 residues. V lost 1 base and J lost 4, with 9 bases in between. CDR3 sequence reads: CASSLGGRSDTQYF. Here the CDR3 DNA reads TGTGCCAGCAGCTTAGGGGGGCGGTCAGATACGCAGTATTTT.

This rearrangement joins TRBV5-1 to TRBJ1-6; TRBD1 is a possible D gene (5 bases). Germline loops: CDR1 SGHRS, CDR2 YFSETQ. This CDR3 has 16 amino acids. Trimming shortened V by 0 bases and J by 4 bases, and 11 bases separated the two germline ends. The CDR3 reads CASSLVGGRYNSPLHF. The CDR3 DNA sequence: TGCGCCAGCAGCTTGGTGGGGGGGAGGTATAATTCACCCCTCCACTTT.

This clone was counted only a few times. V usage is TRBV7-6 and J usage is TRBJ1-1, with unresolved D. V shed 1 base and J shed 2 bases, with 8 bases lying between them. The germline gives CDR1 SGHVS, CDR2 FNYEAQ. CDR3 size: 14 residues. Here the CDR3 DNA reads TGTGCCAGCAGCTTAGGAGGCAGAAACACTGAAGCTTTCTTT. Its translation is CASSLGGRNTEAFF.

The V call is TRBV20-1, the J call TRBJ2-7; TRBD1 agrees at 7 bases. Germline CDR1 and CDR2: DFQATT and SNEGSKA (reference sequence). This CDR3 is 11 amino acids long. V lost 5 bases to trimming and J lost 6 bases; unmatched junction nucleotides: 4. The CDR3 sequence: CSAQGVREQYF. CDR3 nucleotides: TGCAGTGCTCAGGGGGTTCGCGAGCAGTACTTC.

The chain combines TRBV6-5 with TRBJ1-6; D might be TRBD1 (6 bases). The CDR3 is made up of 14 amino acids. The germline V gene has CDR1 MNHEY and CDR2 SVGAGI. Trimming took off 6 bases at V and 9 bases at J, with 15 bases between the two ends. CDR3 sequence (DNA): TGTGCCAGCAGCCTACAGGGTTTTAGTTCACCCCTCCACTTT. Protein: CASSLQGFSSPLHF.

This clone was seen just once. This rearrangement joins TRBV19 to TRBJ2-2; D not certain. Trimming stripped 3 bases from V and 9 bases from J, with 11 bases between. The CDR3 contains 13 residues. Looked up from germline, CDR1 is LNHDA and CDR2 is SQIVND (reference sequence). CDR3 in DNA: TGTGCCAGTAGTATGGTTGTTTGGCGGGAGCTGTTTTTT. Amino acid sequence: CASSMVVWRELFF.

The genes are TRBV18 and TRBJ1-5; the match to TRBD1 covers 7 bases. This CDR3 contains 15 residues. J was trimmed by 3 bases and V by 3 bases; bases with no gene match: 5. Germline V lookup: CDR1 KGHSH, CDR2 LQKENI. CDR3 sequence (DNA): TGTGCCAGCTCACCGAAACAGGGGACCAATCAGCCCCAGCATTTT. Its translation is CASSPKQGTNQPQHF.

This clone was counted only a few times. The chain couples TRBV2 to TRBJ1-5, with 9 bases that match TRBD1. Germline V gene lookup returns CDR1 SNHLY and CDR2 FYNNEI. The CDR3 totals 14 residues. The trim removed 6 bases at V and 3 bases at J, leaving 3 bases unmatched. The CDR3 protein is CASRGQGVNQPQHF. Here the CDR3 DNA reads TGTGCCAGCAGGGGACAGGGTGTCAATCAGCCCCAGCATTTT.

The chain couples TRBV5-1 to TRBJ1-1, with 8 nucleotides matching TRBD1. Germline V gene data show CDR1 as SGHRS and CDR2 as YFSETQ. This CDR3 is built from 14 residues. With V trimmed by 4 bases and J by 1 base, 3 bases remained unmatched. CDR3 sequence (DNA): TGCGCCAGCAGCCGCGGGACAGGGAACACTGAAGCTTTCTTT. This gives the protein CASSRGTGNTEAFF.

CDR3 in DNA: TGCGCCAGCAGCCAAGCGGGAGGGAACACTGAAGCTTTCTTT. Translated, it gives CASSQAGGNTEAFF. The chain recombines TRBV4-1 with TRBJ1-1; D is ambiguous. CDR1 is MGHRA and CDR2 is YSYEKL in the germline V gene. CDR3 length equals 14 residues. V gave up 1 base and J gave up 1 base, with 7 bases separating them.

The V gene is TRBV5-4, the J gene TRBJ2-7, with 8 bases matching TRBD2. The CDR3 is 16 residues long. Germline CDR1 is SGHNT and CDR2 is YYREEE (reference sequence). Trimming removed 0 bases from V and 3 bases from J; junction bases left unmatched: 8. CDR3 nucleotides: TGTGCCAGCAGCTTGGGAGGGGTAGCGGGGAGCTACGAGCAGTACTTC. This gives the protein CASSLGGVAGSYEQYF.

This clone has a single count. The chain carries TRBV19 and TRBJ2-7; 7 nucleotides agree with TRBD1. Germline lookup yields CDR1 LNHDA and CDR2 SQIVND (reference sequence). The length of the CDR3 is 15 residues. With V trimmed by 2 bases and J by 1 base, 5 bases remained unmatched. CDR3 bases: TGTGCCAGTAGTATAACAGGGGATATGTCCTACGAGCAGTACTTC. It is translated as CASSITGDMSYEQYF.

This chain uses TRBV5-1 with TRBJ2-2; 7 bases are a match to TRBD2. J gave up 3 bases and V 9 bases, and 5 bases lay outside the gene matches. Germline CDR1 and CDR2: SGHRS and YFSETQ. The CDR3 loop spans 13 amino acids. CDR3: CATTRGDTGELFF. The CDR3 nucleotides are TGCGCCACCACACGGGGGGACACCGGGGAGCTGTTTTTT.

The chain couples TRBV5-1 to TRBJ2-5; 11 positions match TRBD2. CDR1 and CDR2 from the germline V gene are SGHRS and YFSETQ. The CDR3 has 15 residues. The V gene end was trimmed by 4 bases and the J gene end by 5 bases; junction bases not matched to a gene: 7. The DNA for the CDR3 is TGCGCCAGCAGCCTGACTAGCGGGGAGGGGGAGACCCAGTACTTC. Translated, it gives CASSLTSGEGETQYF.

The chain recombines TRBV5-4 with TRBJ2-5; 8 bases agree with TRBD2. The J call is doubtful: the DNA matches TRBJ2-7 better. The CDR3 contains 14 residues. Germline-derived CDR1 and CDR2 are SGHNT and YYREEE (reference sequence). The CDR3 protein is CASSPGTRGFEQYF. CDR3 coding DNA: TGTGCCAGCAGCCCCGGGACTAGGGGCTTCGAGCAGTACTTC.

The chain uses TRBV7-9 and TRBJ2-7, with 12 bases identical to TRBD2. This CDR3 is built from 15 residues. Trimming cost V 5 bases and J 4 bases; bases outside gene matches: 6. Germline CDR1 is SEHNR and CDR2 is FQNEAQ (reference sequence). In DNA form, the CDR3 reads TGTGCCAGCAGCGCCCGACTAGCGGGAGAGTACGAGCAGTACTTC. Translating it yields CASSARLAGEYEQYF.

Worth noting for this clone: Compared with germline, one end of the junction differs, possibly owing to a read error. The same CDR3 arises from other DNA sequences in this sample as well. This chain connects TRBV4-3 to TRBJ2-5, with 8 positions matching TRBD2. The CDR3 runs 16 residues. Germline CDR1 is LGHNA and CDR2 is YSLEER. The DNA for the CDR3 is TGCGCCAGTAGCCAAGCCTACGGGGGGGCTGGAGAGACCCAGTACTTC. Translation: CASSQAYGGAGETQYF.

V gene TRBV19 combines with J gene TRBJ2-2; D not certain. The germline gives CDR1 LNHDA, CDR2 SQIVND (reference sequence). Deletions cut 7 bases from V and 5 bases from J, with 20 bases between. This CDR3 has 16 residues. CDR3 sequence reads: CASTLSFGGVTGELFF. In nucleotides, the CDR3 is TGTGCCAGTACCCTATCCTTTGGCGGAGTTACCGGGGAGCTGTTTTTT.

This sequence joins TRBV5-1 and TRBJ2-4, with D perhaps matching TRBD1 (5 bases). Trimming stripped 0 bases from V and 8 bases from J, with 9 bases between. Germline V lookup: CDR1 SGHRS, CDR2 YFSETQ. This CDR3 has 13 amino acids. The CDR3, as DNA: TGCGCCAGCAGCTTGGCTAAAGGGGACATTCAGTACTTC. Residues: CASSLAKGDIQYF. Looking up the rest from reference TRBV5-1 and TRBJ2-4 gives the full variable domain: KAGVTQTPRYLIKTRGQQVTLSCSPISGHRSVSWYQQTPGQGLQFLFEYFSETQRNKGNFPGRFSGRQFSNSRSEMNVSTLELGDSALYLCASSLAKGDIQYFGAGTRLSVL.

This rearrangement joins TRBV7-9 to TRBJ1-4; D is ambiguous. Trimming pared 5 bases from V and 7 bases from J, leaving 14 bases between. Germline V gene data show CDR1 as SEHNR and CDR2 as FQNEAQ (reference sequence). This CDR3 region has 14 residues. CDR3 region: CASSLRATGEKLFF. The CDR3 nucleotides read TGTGCCAGCAGCCTACGGGCAACTGGTGAAAAACTGTTTTTT.

This chain joins TRBV18 and TRBJ1-2, with a tentative D call TRBD1 (6 bases). The length of the CDR3 is 16 residues. Germline V CDR1 and CDR2: KGHSH, LQKENI. Trimming removed 2 bases at V and 3 bases at J, with 16 bases between. The CDR3 loop is CASSPSLAGDYYGYTF. CDR3 sequence (DNA): TGTGCCAGCTCACCAAGTTTGGCAGGGGATTACTATGGCTACACCTTC.

The chain is built from TRBV2 and TRBJ1-4; a possible D gene is TRBD1 (5 bases). V was shortened by 6 bases and J by 3 bases, with 8 bases between the two germline ends. The CDR3 length is 13 residues. Germline CDR1 SNHLY, CDR2 FYNNEI. The CDR3 loop is CASRGQANEKLFF. In DNA, the CDR3 is TGTGCCAGCAGGGGGCAGGCTAATGAAAAACTGTTTTTT.

J is TRBJ2-7 and V is TRBV19; no definite D call. Germline V lookup: CDR1 LNHDA, CDR2 SQIVND (reference sequence). The CDR3 totals 15 residues. V lost 1 base to trimming and J lost 6 bases, with 16 bases between them. CDR3 loop: CASSIGKATPREQYF. In DNA, the CDR3 is TGTGCCAGTAGTATAGGAAAGGCGACTCCGCGCGAGCAGTACTTC.

The chain links TRBV27 to TRBJ2-5; 8 nucleotides match TRBD1. CDR1 MNHEY and CDR2 SMNVEV come from the germline V gene (reference sequence). CDR3 length: 13 amino acids. V shed 6 bases and J 6 bases; nucleotides not matched to a gene: 6. The CDR3 here is CASSPGQGQTQYF. The CDR3 coding sequence is TGTGCCAGCAGCCCCGGACAGGGCCAGACCCAGTACTTC.

The chain links TRBV5-6 to TRBJ2-1; D is possibly TRBD1 (5 bases). Trimming pared 5 bases from V and 4 bases from J, leaving 10 bases between. Germline CDR1 reads SGHDT; CDR2 reads YYEEEE. This CDR3 contains 13 residues. In DNA, the CDR3 is TGTGCCAGCAGGCGGACACAATACAATGAGCAGTTCTTC. Amino acids: CASRRTQYNEQFF. Together with reference TRBV5-6 and TRBJ2-1, the CDR3 gives the full variable domain: DAGVTQSPTHLIKTRGQQVTLRCSPKSGHDTVSWYQQALGQGPQFIFQYYEEEERQRGNFPDRFSGHQFPNYSSELNVNALLLGDSALYLCASRRTQYNEQFFGPGTRLTVL.